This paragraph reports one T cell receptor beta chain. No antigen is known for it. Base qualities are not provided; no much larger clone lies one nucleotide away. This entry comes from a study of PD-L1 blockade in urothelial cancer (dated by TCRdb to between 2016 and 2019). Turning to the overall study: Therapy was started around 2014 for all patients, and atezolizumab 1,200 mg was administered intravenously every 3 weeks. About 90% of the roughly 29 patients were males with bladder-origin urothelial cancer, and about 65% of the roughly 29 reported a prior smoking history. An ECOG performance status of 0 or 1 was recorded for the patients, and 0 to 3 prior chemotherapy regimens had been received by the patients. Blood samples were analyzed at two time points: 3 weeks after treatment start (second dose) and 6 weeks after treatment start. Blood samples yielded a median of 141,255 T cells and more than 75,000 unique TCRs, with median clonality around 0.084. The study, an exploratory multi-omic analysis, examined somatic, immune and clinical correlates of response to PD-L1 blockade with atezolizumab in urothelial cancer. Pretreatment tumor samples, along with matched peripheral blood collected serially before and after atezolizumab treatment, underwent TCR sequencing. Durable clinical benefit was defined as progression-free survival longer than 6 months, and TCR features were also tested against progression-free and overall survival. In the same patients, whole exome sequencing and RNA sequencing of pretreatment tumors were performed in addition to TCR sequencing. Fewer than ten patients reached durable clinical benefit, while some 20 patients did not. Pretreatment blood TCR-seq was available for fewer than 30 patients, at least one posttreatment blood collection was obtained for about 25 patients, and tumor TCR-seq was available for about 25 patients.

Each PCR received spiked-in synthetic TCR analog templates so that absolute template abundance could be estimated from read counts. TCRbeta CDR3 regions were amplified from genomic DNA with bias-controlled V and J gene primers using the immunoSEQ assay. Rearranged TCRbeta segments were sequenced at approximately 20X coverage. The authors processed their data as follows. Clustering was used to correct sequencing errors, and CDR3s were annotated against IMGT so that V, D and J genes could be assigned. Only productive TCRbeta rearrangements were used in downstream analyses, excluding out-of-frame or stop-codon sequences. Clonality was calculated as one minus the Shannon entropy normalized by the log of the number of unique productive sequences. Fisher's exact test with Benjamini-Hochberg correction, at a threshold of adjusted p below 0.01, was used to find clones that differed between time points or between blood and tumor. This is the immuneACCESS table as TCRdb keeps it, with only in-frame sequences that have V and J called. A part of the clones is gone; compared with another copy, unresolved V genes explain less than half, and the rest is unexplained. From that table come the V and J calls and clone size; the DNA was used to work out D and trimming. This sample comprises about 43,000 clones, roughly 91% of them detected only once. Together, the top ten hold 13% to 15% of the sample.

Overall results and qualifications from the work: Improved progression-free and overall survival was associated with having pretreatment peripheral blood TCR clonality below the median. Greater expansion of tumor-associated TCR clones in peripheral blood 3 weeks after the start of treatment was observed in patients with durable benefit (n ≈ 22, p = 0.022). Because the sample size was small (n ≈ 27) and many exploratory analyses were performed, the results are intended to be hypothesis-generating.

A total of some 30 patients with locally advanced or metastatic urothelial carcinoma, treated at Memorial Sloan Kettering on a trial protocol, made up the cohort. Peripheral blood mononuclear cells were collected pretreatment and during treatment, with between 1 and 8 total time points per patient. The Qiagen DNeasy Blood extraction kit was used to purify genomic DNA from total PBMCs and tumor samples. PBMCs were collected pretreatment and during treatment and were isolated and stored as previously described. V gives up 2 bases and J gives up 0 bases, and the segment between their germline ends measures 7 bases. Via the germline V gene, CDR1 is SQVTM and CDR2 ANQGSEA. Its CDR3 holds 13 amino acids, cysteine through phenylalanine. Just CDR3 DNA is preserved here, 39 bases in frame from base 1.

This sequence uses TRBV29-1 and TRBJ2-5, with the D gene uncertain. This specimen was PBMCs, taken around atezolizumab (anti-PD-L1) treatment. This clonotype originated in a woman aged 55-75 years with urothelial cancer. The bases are TGCAGCGTTGAACCCCCGTACCAAGAGACCCAGTACTTC. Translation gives CSVEPPYQETQYF.